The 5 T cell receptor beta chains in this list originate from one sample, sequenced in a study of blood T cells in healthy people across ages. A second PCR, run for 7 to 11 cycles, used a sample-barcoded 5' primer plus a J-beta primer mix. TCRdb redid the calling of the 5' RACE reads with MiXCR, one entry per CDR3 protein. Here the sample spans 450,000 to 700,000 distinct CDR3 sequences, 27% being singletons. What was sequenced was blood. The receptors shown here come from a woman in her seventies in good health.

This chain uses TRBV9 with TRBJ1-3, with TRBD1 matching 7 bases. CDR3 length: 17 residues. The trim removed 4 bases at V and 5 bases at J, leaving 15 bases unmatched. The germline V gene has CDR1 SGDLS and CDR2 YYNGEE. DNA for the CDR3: TGTGCCAGCAGCCAAAAAGAATTATGGGACAGAAGAAACACCATATATTTT. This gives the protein CASSQKELWDRRNTIYF.

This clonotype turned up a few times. The CDR3 bases are TGTGCCAGCAGCTTGATCCGAACGCAAGAGACCCAGTACTTC. Amino acid sequence: CASSLIRTQETQYF. J is TRBJ2-5 and V is TRBV5-5; D unclear. Germline CDR1 SGHKS, CDR2 YYEKEE (reference sequence). V gave up 1 base and J gave up 2 bases, with 9 bases separating them. The CDR3 totals 14 residues.

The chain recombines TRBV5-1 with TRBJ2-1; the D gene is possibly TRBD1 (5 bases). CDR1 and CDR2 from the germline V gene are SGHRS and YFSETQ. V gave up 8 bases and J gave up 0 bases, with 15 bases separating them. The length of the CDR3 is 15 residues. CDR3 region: CASSLQATSYNEQFF. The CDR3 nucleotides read TGCGCCAGTTCTCTACAGGCGACCTCCTACAATGAGCAGTTCTTC.

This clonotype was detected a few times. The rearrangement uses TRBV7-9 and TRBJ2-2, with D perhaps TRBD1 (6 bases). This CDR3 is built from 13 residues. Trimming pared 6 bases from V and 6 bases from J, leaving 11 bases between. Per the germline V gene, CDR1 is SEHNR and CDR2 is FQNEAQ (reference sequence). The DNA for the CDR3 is TGTGCCAGCAGATTACAGGGTTCCGGGGAGCTGTTTTTT. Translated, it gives CASRLQGSGELFF.

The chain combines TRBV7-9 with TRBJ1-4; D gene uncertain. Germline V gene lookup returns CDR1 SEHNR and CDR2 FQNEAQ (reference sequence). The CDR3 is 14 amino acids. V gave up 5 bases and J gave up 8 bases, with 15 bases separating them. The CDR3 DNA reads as TGTGCCAGCAGCCCCCACGCCGCGAGGGAAAAACTGTTTTTT. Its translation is CASSPHAAREKLFF. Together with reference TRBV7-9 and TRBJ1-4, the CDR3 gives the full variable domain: DTGVSQNPRHKITKRGQNVTFRCDPISEHNRLYWYRQTLGQGPEFLTYFQNEAQLEKSRLLSDRFSAERPKGSFSTLEIQRTEQGDSAMYLCASSPHAAREKLFFGSGTQLSVL.